This T cell receptor beta chain was captured in a study of blood T cell repertoires in COVID-19 (dated by TCRdb to 2019 to 2021). About the investigation overall: Samples from collaborators originated in the United States, Italy and Spain and spanned both the acute and convalescent phases of COVID-19. Samples were obtained from the ongoing ImmuneRACE study (first 160 participants) and from 1,254 subjects provided by 6 global collaborators. The material from the prospective study consisted of cDNA or gDNA derived from T cells, B-cell-depleted T cells, or PBMCs. A de-identified subject ID, COVID-19 status, age in years and sex were almost always included in the sample metadata. A freely available public database, intended as a resource for researchers studying the immune response to SARS-CoV-2, is where the repertoires were released. The dataset comprised deeply sampled blood TCRbeta repertoires from subjects exposed to, actively infected with, or recovered from COVID-19. HLA class I and class II types, where available, came from metadata supplied by the sample provider rather than from assay-based typing.

Regarding this clone: Which antigen it targets is not known. No base quality values were provided; no much bigger clone lies one nucleotide off.

The immunoSEQ Assay, a bias-controlled multiplex PCR, was used to amplify TCRbeta CDR3 regions from genomic DNA. The study's own analysis went as follows. Within the assay, amplification of reference gene primers was used to estimate how many nucleated cells each sample contained. To quantify the absolute abundance of each unique TCRbeta CDR3 rearrangement, sequence reads were collapsed and filtered. For each sample, productive Simpson clonality was calculated as the square root of Simpson's diversity index across productive rearrangements. This immuneACCESS table, as held by TCRdb, lists in-frame sequences with V and J called but not all clones. Of the missing ones, under half trace to an unresolved V gene in checked studies; the others have no known cause. Clonal size and the V and J genes are those of that table, whereas D and trimming came from the DNA. The sample table records 250,000 to 300,000 clones; around 81% of these occur just once. The ten largest clones add up to more than 3% of the sample.

The germline V gene provides CDR1 SGHVS and CDR2 FNYEAQ. Relative to germline, V is missing 5 bases and J is missing 4 bases, with 10 bases of the junction outside any gene match. The CDR3 measures 16 amino acids from cysteine to phenylalanine. CDR3 DNA only is kept here, 48 bases in frame from base 1. Study-wide conclusions, independent of this receptor: The quantity of clinical and demographic metadata differed by source and by participant and was supplied without curation.

Participants in the prospective study were enrolled through a virtual design, were aged about 18 to 90 years, and lived in approximately 25 United States geographic areas. To assign participants to cohorts, the prospective study relied on clinical history that participants themselves reported in a screening survey and a study questionnaire. Recovered participants in ImmuneRACE Cohort 3 were defined as having two consecutive negative NP/OP PCR tests, clearance from a healthcare professional, or resolution of symptoms. Each participant in the prospective study had whole blood, serum and a nasopharyngeal or oropharyngeal swab collected by mobile phlebotomists. Participants in the prospective study had the option to provide additional blood draws and questionnaires over a roughly 2-month period. Before DNA extraction, blood samples from the prospective study were shipped at room temperature or frozen.

The clonotype comes from a man between 45 and 60 years old who had recovered from COVID-19. Sequencing was performed on PBMCs or T cells enriched from blood (not recorded which). The chain is encoded by TRBV7-6 joined to TRBJ2-2, with 7 central nucleotides matching TRBD1. CDR3 protein: CASSLLRDSVTGELFF. The DNA sequence follows: TGTGCCAGCAGCCTTCTGAGGGACAGTGTCACCGGGGAGCTGTTTTTT. Outside the CDR3, residues come from the reference TRBV7-6 and TRBJ2-2 proteins, so the full variable domain is: GAGVSQSPRYKVTKRGQDVALRCDPISGHVSLYWYRQALGQGPEFLTYFNYEAQQDKSGLPNDRFSAERPEGSISTLTIQRTEQRDSAMYRCASSLLRDSVTGELFFGEGSRLTVL.